Listed here are 29 T cell receptor beta chains from one sample, sequenced in a study of blood T cell repertoires in COVID-19. This table comes from immunoSEQ multiplex PCR, and its TCRdb copy is limited to in-frame clones, with some not included. The sample holds a few hundred thousand clones, about 80% seen once. Sequenced material: PBMCs or T cells enriched from blood (not recorded which). The source is a man in his fifties who had recovered from COVID-19.

The V gene is TRBV19, the J gene TRBJ2-1; 11 nucleotides align to TRBD2. Looked up from germline, CDR1 is LNHDA and CDR2 is SQIVND (reference sequence). This CDR3 spans 15 amino acids. The J segment lost 8 bases and the V segment lost 3 bases, leaving 6 bases of the junction unmatched. The CDR3: CASSMGTSGRDEQFF. Here the CDR3 DNA reads TGTGCCAGTAGTATGGGGACTAGCGGACGGGATGAGCAGTTCTTC.

This clone was observed once. The V and J genes are TRBV1 and TRBJ2-7; the table names TRBD2, a call not compared with the DNA. TRBV1 is designated a pseudogene. The CDR3 has 14 residues. This CDR3 reads CTSCLAGVGYEQYF. The CDR3 DNA follows: TGCACCAGCTGCTTAGCGGGAGTGGGCTACGAGCAGTACTTC.

V and J are TRBV18 and TRBJ2-4, with 9 bases fitting TRBD1. V gave up 6 bases and J gave up 0 bases; unmatched junction bases: 6. This CDR3 has 16 residues. CDR1 and CDR2 (germline): KGHSH, LQKENI. In DNA form, the CDR3 reads TGTGCCAGCTCCGATGGACAGGGGCTAGCCAAAAACATTCAGTACTTC. Translation gives CASSDGQGLAKNIQYF.

This clone was seen just once. The genes are TRBV5-1 and TRBJ1-1, with TRBD1 as a possible D gene (6 bases). Between the trimmed V and J ends, which lost 4 bases and 1 base, there was a span of 11 bases. Germline V gives CDR1 SGHRS, CDR2 YFSETQ. The CDR3 totals 14 residues. The CDR3 region is CASSLQGRNTEAFF. The DNA for the CDR3 is TGCGCCAGCAGCCTACAGGGCCGGAACACTGAAGCTTTCTTT. The full variable domain, in which reference TRBV5-1 and TRBJ1-1 provide the parts outside the CDR3, is KAGVTQTPRYLIKTRGQQVTLSCSPISGHRSVSWYQQTPGQGLQFLFEYFSETQRNKGNFPGRFSGRQFSNSRSEMNVSTLELGDSALYLCASSLQGRNTEAFFGQGTRLTVV.

The chain joins TRBV11-2 to TRBJ1-1; D is possibly TRBD1 (6 bases). Germline CDR1 SGHAT, CDR2 FQNNGV. V lost 5 bases and J lost 1, with 14 bases in between. This CDR3 has 15 amino acids. The CDR3 region has the DNA TGTGCCAGCAGCCCGAGGGACACTACGAACACTGAAGCTTTCTTT. It yields the protein CASSPRDTTNTEAFF.

V gene TRBV19 combines with J gene TRBJ2-3; TRBD1 is a possible D gene (6 bases). Per the germline V gene, CDR1 is LNHDA and CDR2 is SQIVND (reference sequence). The V gene lost 9 bases and the J gene lost 6 bases, with 10 bases spanning the gap. This CDR3 region has 11 residues. The CDR3 protein is CASTGLDTQYF. The CDR3, as DNA: TGTGCCAGCACAGGGCTTGATACGCAGTATTTT. The full variable domain, rest sourced from reference TRBV19 and TRBJ2-3, is DGGITQSPKYLFRKEGQNVTLSCEQNLNHDAMYWYRQDPGQGLRLIYYSQIVNDFQKGDIAEGYSVSREKKESFPLTVTSAQKNPTAFYLCASTGLDTQYFGPGTRLTVL.

The chain combines TRBV19 with TRBJ2-3; the D is unclear. Germline loops: CDR1 LNHDA, CDR2 SQIVND (reference sequence). The CDR3 is made up of 10 amino acids. V lost 8 bases and J 6 bases, leaving 6 bases between the germline ends. CDR3 DNA: TGTGCCAGTGGCTGGGATACGCAGTATTTT. Translation gives CASGWDTQYF.

This clone showed up just once. The sample has other DNA sequences that encode this CDR3 too. V is TRBV3-1 (or the pseudogene TRBV3-2) and J is TRBJ2-5; TRBD2 matches at 14 bases. Germline assignment: CDR1 LGHDT and CDR2 YNNKEL (reference sequence). CDR3 length: 16 amino acids. With 4 bases clipped from V and 2 bases from J, the junction kept 3 bases outside the gene matches. CDR3 residues: CASSPGLAGGQETQYF. The CDR3, as DNA: TGTGCCAGCAGCCCTGGACTAGCGGGGGGACAAGAGACCCAGTACTTC.

The chain links TRBV27 to TRBJ2-7; the D gene is possibly TRBD2 (6 bases). This CDR3 contains 15 residues. V was shortened by 0 bases and J by 4 bases, with 13 bases between the two germline ends. Per the germline V gene, CDR1 is MNHEY and CDR2 is SMNVEV (reference sequence). The CDR3 spells CASSLSALAGYEQYF. For the CDR3, the DNA is TGTGCCAGCAGTTTATCGGCACTAGCTGGGTACGAGCAGTACTTC.

This clone came up a few times. The V gene is TRBV6-1, the J gene TRBJ1-2, with TRBD1 matching 10 bases. Germline CDR1 is MNHNS and CDR2 is SASEGT. The ends lost 3 bases at V and 5 bases at J; junction bases unmatched: 6. The CDR3 consists of 15 residues. The CDR3 sequence: CASSDPRTGGYGYTF. In nucleotides, the CDR3 is TGTGCCAGCAGTGACCCCAGGACAGGGGGATATGGCTACACCTTC.

A remark on this clone: The identical CDR3 is also encoded by other nucleotide sequences in the sample. The chain joins TRBV5-1 to TRBJ2-2; 9 bases align to TRBD2. The trim removed 3 bases at V and 5 bases at J, leaving 5 bases unmatched. The CDR3 loop spans 15 amino acids. CDR1 is SGHRS, CDR2 YFSETQ, per germline. The CDR3 reads CASSSLAGNTGELFF. CDR3 coding DNA: TGCGCCAGCAGCTCCCTAGCGGGGAATACCGGGGAGCTGTTTTTT.

This rearrangement joins TRBV5-1 to TRBJ1-2; a weak D match, TRBD1 (5 bases). This CDR3 has 16 amino acids. Germline loops: CDR1 SGHRS, CDR2 YFSETQ. V was shortened by 7 bases and J by 0 bases, with 19 bases between the two germline ends. Here the CDR3 DNA reads TGCGCCAGCTCAGGCGGCGGGACTCCAGCTAACTATGGCTACACCTTC. As protein: CASSGGGTPANYGYTF.

The chain has TRBV27 and TRBJ2-3, with D unresolved. V gave up 0 bases and J gave up 0 bases, with 10 bases separating them. Germline V gene lookup returns CDR1 MNHEY and CDR2 SMNVEV (reference sequence). This CDR3 spans 16 amino acids. CDR3 nucleotide sequence: TGTGCCAGCAGTTTATCAGCGCGTGCTAGCACAGATACGCAGTATTTT. Its protein product is CASSLSARASTDTQYF.

The chain carries TRBV18 and TRBJ1-1, with D possibly being TRBD1 (6 bases). The CDR3 runs 15 residues. Trimming stripped 2 bases from V and 6 bases from J, with 16 bases between. Germline V CDR1 and CDR2: KGHSH, LQKENI. DNA of the CDR3: TGTGCCAGCTCACCAGGCCAGGGACATAAGCCTGAAGCTTTCTTT. This codes for CASSPGQGHKPEAFF.

The chain employs TRBV9 and TRBJ1-1; 8 bases match TRBD1. V lost 4 bases and J lost 3; bases outside the gene matches: 14. Germline loops: CDR1 SGDLS, CDR2 YYNGEE. The CDR3 contains 17 residues. The CDR3 loop is CASSRGPRTGLDTEAFF. In DNA, the CDR3 is TGTGCCAGCAGCCGCGGGCCCAGGACAGGGTTAGACACTGAAGCTTTCTTT.

J is TRBJ2-2 and V is TRBV6-5; TRBD1 matches 8 bases. There are 14 residues in the CDR3. Germline trimming cut 7 bases from V and 5 bases from J; bases unmatched to any gene: 6. Germline CDR1 is MNHEY and CDR2 is SVGAGI. For the CDR3, the DNA is TGTGCCAGCATCTCGGACAGGGTTACCGGGGAGCTGTTTTTT. The encoded protein is CASISDRVTGELFF.

V is TRBV18 and J is TRBJ1-4; a weak D match, TRBD1 (6 bases). CDR3 length: 14 amino acids. Trimming removed 1 base at V and 8 bases at J, with 11 bases between. Germline V gene data show CDR1 as KGHSH and CDR2 as LQKENI. The CDR3 DNA follows: TGTGCCAGCTCACCACTCAGGGGATTCGAAAAACTGTTTTTT. This sequence encodes CASSPLRGFEKLFF.

The chain is built from TRBV21-1 and TRBJ1-1; the table names TRBD1, a call not compared with the DNA. TRBV21-1 is marked as a pseudogene. The CDR3 consists of 14 residues. The CDR3 DNA follows: TGTGCCAGCAGCAGGGACAGCTTGAACACTGAAGCTTTCTTT. Its protein product is CASSRDSLNTEAFF.

This rearrangement joins TRBV6-5 to TRBJ2-1; 14 bases agree with TRBD2. From germline, CDR1 is MNHEY and CDR2 SVGAGI. After removal of 6 bases from V and 9 bases from J, the junction contained 7 bases not matched to a gene. The CDR3 has 15 amino acids. CDR3 coding DNA: TGTGCCAGCAGCCCGACTAGCGGGAGGGCCATTGAGCAGTTCTTC. It yields the protein CASSPTSGRAIEQFF.

V is TRBV6-5 and J is TRBJ1-6; D is unclear. The germline V gene encodes CDR1 MNHEY and CDR2 SVGAGI. The CDR3 is 13 residues long. The ends were cut back, 2 bases at V and 14 bases at J, with 13 bases in the middle. CDR3 in DNA: TGTGCCAGCAGTTACACGACTCCCTTGGCCCTCCACTTT. It codes for CASSYTTPLALHF.

Comment on this clone: Other DNA sequences in this sample translate to the same CDR3. The chain recombines TRBV27 with TRBJ1-5, with D possibly being TRBD1 (6 bases). This CDR3 is 12 amino acids long. Trimming shortened V by 7 bases and J by 4 bases, and 8 bases separated the two germline ends. CDR1 is MNHEY and CDR2 is SMNVEV in the germline V gene (reference sequence). This CDR3 reads CASKGGNQPQHF. CDR3 nucleotides: TGTGCCAGCAAGGGGGGGAATCAGCCCCAGCATTTT.

The chain uses TRBV2 and TRBJ1-1; D unresolved. The CDR3 extends over 15 amino acids. V was trimmed by 7 bases and J by 0 bases, leaving 15 bases between them. The germline CDR1 and CDR2 sequences are SNHLY and FYNNEI. The CDR3 coding sequence is TGTGCCAGCATGATAACGAATCACATGAACACTGAAGCTTTCTTT. Protein product: CASMITNHMNTEAFF.

This clone was observed a few times. The sample holds other DNA sequences that translate to the same CDR3. This chain connects TRBV19 to TRBJ2-1, with D possibly matching TRBD2 (5 bases). The V end lost 6 bases, the J end lost 0 bases, and 9 bases lay between the germline ends. CDR1 and CDR2 (germline): LNHDA, SQIVND (reference sequence). The CDR3 is 14 amino acids. CDR3 bases: TGTGCCAGTAGGAGGGAGAGCTCCTACAATGAGCAGTTCTTC. It codes for CASRRESSYNEQFF.

This clone was observed a handful of times. The chain carries TRBV12-5 and TRBJ2-7, with D tentatively TRBD1 (5 bases). The V and J ends lost 5 bases and 3 bases respectively, with 8 bases between them. The length of the CDR3 is 12 residues. In germline, CDR1 is LGHNT, CDR2 FRNRAP. CDR3 loop: CASGPTGYEQYF. CDR3 DNA sequence: TGTGCTAGTGGTCCAACAGGCTACGAGCAGTACTTC.

The chain recombines TRBV28 with TRBJ1-5, with 8 bases matching TRBD1. Germline-derived CDR1 and CDR2 are MDHEN and SYDVKM. V was clipped by 6 bases and J by 7 bases; unmatched bases: 8. The CDR3 is 14 amino acids. This chain's CDR3 is CASSPAGGEQPQHF. The CDR3 nucleotides read TGTGCCAGCAGCCCCGCAGGGGGCGAACAGCCCCAGCATTTT.

This chain's CDR3 is CASSSITYRNNSNQPQHF. CDR3 bases: TGTGCCAGCAGCTCTATTACATACAGAAATAATAGCAATCAGCCCCAGCATTTT. The chain is built from TRBV7-8 and TRBJ1-5; D call uncertain. V lost 4 bases and J lost 0, with 19 bases in between. Germline V gene sequence: CDR1 SGHVS, CDR2 FQNEAQ. The CDR3 is 18 residues long.

The chain is built from TRBV5-1 and TRBJ1-4; 10 nucleotides align to TRBD1. The length of the CDR3 is 15 residues. CDR1 and CDR2 from the germline V gene are SGHRS and YFSETQ. The V gene end was trimmed by 8 bases and the J gene end by 5 bases; junction bases not matched to a gene: 9. The CDR3 region has the DNA TGCGCCAGTGCGACAGGGGGCACATCGAATGAAAAACTGTTTTTT. Translated, it gives CASATGGTSNEKLFF.

Only one count was recorded for this clone. V is TRBV6-2 or TRBV6-3 and J is TRBJ2-7, with D perhaps TRBD2 (6 bases). In germline, CDR1 is MNHEY, CDR2 SVGEGT. V lost 7 bases, J lost 9 bases, and 25 bases lay in between. The CDR3 has 15 residues. The CDR3 DNA reads TGTGCCAGCACCCCTCGGGGCGGGGTTACGAATGTGCAGTACTTC. Residues: CASTPRGGVTNVQYF.

CDR3 in amino acids: CASSPGVLTEAFF. CDR3 bases: TGTGCCAGCAGCCCGGGTGTTCTCACTGAAGCTTTCTTT. The chain combines TRBV9 with TRBJ1-1; D is undetermined. The CDR3 has 13 amino acids. Trimming removed 4 bases at V and 4 bases at J, with 11 bases between. Germline CDR1 reads SGDLS; CDR2 reads YYNGEE.